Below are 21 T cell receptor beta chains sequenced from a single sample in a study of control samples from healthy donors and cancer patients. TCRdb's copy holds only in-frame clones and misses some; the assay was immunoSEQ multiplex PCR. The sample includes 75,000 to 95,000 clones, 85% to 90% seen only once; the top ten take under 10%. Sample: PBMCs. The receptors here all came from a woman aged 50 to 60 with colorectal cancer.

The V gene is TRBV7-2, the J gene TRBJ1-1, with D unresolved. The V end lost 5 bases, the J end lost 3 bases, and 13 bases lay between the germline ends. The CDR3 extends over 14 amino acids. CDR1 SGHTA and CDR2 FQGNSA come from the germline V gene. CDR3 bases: TGTGCCAGCAGCCCGACCGGGATTTACACTGAAGCTTTCTTT. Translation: CASSPTGIYTEAFF.

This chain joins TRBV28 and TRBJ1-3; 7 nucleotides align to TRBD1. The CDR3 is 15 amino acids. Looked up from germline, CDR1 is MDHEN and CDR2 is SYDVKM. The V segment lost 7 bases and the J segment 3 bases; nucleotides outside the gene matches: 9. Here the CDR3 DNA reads TGTGCCAGCACCTCCGGGACAGTAGATGGAAACACCATATATTTT. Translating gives CASTSGTVDGNTIYF.

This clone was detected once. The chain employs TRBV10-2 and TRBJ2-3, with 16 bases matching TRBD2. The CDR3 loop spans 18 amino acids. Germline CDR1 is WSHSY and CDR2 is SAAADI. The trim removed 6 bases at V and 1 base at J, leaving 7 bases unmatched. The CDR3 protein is CASSPGTSGGAGTDTQYF. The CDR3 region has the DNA TGCGCCAGCAGCCCCGGGACTAGCGGGGGGGCCGGCACAGATACGCAGTATTTT.

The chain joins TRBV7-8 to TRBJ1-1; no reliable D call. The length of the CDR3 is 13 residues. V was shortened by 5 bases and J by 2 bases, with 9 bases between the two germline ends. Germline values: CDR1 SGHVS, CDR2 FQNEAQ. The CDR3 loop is CASSPDLNTEAFF. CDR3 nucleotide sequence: TGTGCCAGCAGCCCGGACCTTAACACTGAAGCTTTCTTT. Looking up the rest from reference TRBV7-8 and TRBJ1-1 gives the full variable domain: GAGVSQSPRYKVAKRGQDVALRCDPISGHVSLFWYQQALGQGPEFLTYFQNEAQLDKSGLPSDRFFAERPEGSVSTLKIQRTQQEDSAVYLCASSPDLNTEAFFGQGTRLTVV.

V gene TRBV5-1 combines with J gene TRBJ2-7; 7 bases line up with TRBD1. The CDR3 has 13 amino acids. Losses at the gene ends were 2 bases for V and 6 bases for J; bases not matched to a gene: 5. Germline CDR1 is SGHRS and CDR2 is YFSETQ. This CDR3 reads CASSFDGQVEQYV. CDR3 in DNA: TGCGCCAGCAGCTTCGACGGACAGGTCGAGCAGTACGTC.

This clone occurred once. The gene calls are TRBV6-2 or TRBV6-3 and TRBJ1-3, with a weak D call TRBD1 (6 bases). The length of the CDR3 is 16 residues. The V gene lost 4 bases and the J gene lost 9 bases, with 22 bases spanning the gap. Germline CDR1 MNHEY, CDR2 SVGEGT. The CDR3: CASSFSDSSSRFTIYF. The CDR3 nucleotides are TGTGCCAGCAGTTTTTCGGACAGCTCCTCTCGGTTCACCATATATTTT.

CDR3 DNA: TGTGCCAGCAGCTTCTCCGGGACAGGGGACGAGACCCAGTACTTC. It codes for CASSFSGTGDETQYF. J is TRBJ2-5 and V is TRBV7-7; 10 nucleotides line up with TRBD1. CDR3 size: 15 residues. With 3 bases clipped from V and 5 bases from J, the junction kept 6 bases outside the gene matches. Germline loops: CDR1 SSHAT, CDR2 FNYEAQ (reference sequence).

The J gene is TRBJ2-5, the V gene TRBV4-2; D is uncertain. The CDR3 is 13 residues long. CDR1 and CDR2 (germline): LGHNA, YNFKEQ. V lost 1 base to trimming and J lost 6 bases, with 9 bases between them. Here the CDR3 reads CASSQAGSQTQYF. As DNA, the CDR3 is TGTGCCAGCAGCCAAGCGGGCTCCCAGACCCAGTACTTC.

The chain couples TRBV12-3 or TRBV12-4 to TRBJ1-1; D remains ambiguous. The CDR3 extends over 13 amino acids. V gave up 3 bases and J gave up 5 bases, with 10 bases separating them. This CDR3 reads CASSFRFGTEAFF. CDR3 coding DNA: TGTGCCAGCAGTTTCCGTTTTGGGACTGAAGCTTTCTTT.

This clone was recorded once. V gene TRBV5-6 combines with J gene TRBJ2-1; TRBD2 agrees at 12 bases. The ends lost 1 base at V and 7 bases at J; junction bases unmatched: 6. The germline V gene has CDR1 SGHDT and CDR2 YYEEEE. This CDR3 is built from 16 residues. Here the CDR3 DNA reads TGTGCCAGCAGCTTGCTCCCTAGCGGGGGGGCGAATGAGCAGTTCTTC. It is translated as CASSLLPSGGANEQFF.

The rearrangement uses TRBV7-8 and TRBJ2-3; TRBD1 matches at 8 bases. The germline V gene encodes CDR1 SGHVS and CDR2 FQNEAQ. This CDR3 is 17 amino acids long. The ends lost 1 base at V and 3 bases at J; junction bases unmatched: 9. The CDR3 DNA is TGTGCCAGCAGCTTAGGCTATGGGGACAGGAGGACAGATACGCAGTATTTT. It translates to CASSLGYGDRRTDTQYF.

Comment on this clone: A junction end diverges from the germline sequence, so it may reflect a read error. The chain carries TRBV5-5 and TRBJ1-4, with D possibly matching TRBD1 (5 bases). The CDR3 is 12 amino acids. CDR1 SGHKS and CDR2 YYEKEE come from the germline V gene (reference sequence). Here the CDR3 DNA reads TGTGCCAGCAGCCCCGGACAACAGGTGTTCTCTTTT. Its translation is CASSPGQQVFSF.

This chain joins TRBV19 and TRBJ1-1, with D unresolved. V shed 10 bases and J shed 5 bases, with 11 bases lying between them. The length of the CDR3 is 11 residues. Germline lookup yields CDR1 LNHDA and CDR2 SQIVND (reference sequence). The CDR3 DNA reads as TGTGCCATAACATCCCAGACTGAAGCTTTCTTT. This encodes CAITSQTEAFF.

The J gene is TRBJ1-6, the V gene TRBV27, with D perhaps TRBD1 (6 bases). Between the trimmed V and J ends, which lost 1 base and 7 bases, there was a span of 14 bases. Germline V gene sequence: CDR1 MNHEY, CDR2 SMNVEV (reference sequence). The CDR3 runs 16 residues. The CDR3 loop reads CASSLYSGAKNSPLHF. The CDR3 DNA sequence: TGTGCCAGCAGTTTATACTCGGGGGCAAAAAATTCACCCCTCCACTTT.

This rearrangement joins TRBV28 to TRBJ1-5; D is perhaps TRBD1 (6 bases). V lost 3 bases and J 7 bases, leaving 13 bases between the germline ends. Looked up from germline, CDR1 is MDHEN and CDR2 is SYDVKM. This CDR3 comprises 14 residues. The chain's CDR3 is CASSLWGAGQPQHF. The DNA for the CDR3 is TGTGCCAGCAGTTTGTGGGGGGCTGGGCAGCCCCAGCATTTT.

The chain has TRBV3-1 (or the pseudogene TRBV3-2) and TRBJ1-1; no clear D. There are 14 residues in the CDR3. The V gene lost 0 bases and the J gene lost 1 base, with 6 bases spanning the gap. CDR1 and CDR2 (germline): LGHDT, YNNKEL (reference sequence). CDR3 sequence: CASSQENWNTEAFF. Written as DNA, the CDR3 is TGTGCCAGCAGCCAAGAAAACTGGAACACTGAAGCTTTCTTT.

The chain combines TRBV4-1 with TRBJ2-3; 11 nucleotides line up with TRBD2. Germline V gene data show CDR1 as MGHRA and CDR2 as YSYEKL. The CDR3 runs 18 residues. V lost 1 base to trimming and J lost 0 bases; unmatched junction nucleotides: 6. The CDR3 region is CASSQAWTSGRSTDTQYF. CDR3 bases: TGCGCCAGCAGCCAAGCCTGGACTAGCGGGCGTAGCACAGATACGCAGTATTTT.

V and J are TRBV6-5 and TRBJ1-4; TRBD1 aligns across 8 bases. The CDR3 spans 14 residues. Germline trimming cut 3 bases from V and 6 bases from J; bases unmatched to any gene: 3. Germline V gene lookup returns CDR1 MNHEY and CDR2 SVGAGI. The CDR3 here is CASSYGQGDEKLFF. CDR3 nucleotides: TGTGCCAGCAGTTATGGACAGGGTGATGAAAAACTGTTTTTT.

The DNA of the CDR3 is TGTGCCAGCAGTTATGTGCAGACAGGGGGCGCGGAGACCCAGTACTTC. The encoded protein is CASSYVQTGGAETQYF. V and J are TRBV6-6 and TRBJ2-5, with 10 bases matching TRBD1. Per germline, CDR1 MNHNY and CDR2 SVGAGI (reference sequence). J gave up 5 bases and V 3 bases, and 9 bases lay outside the gene matches. The CDR3 length is 16 residues.

CDR3 DNA: TGTGCCACCAGTGATTCGACGGTGCCCAGAGTAGGGGAGCTGTTTTTT. Protein product: CATSDSTVPRVGELFF. This chain links TRBV24-1 with TRBJ2-2, with unresolved D. Germline assignment: CDR1 KGHDR and CDR2 SFDVKD. This CDR3 region has 16 residues. V was pared by 2 bases and J by 8 bases, with 17 bases between.

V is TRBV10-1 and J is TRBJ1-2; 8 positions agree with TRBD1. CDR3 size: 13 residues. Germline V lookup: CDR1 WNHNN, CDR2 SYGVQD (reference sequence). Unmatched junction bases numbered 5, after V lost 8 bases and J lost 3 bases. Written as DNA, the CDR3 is TGCGCCAGCCCTCAGGACAGGGACTATGGCTACACCTTC. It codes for CASPQDRDYGYTF.